These 27 T cell receptor beta chains originate from one sample sequenced in a study of OX40 agonist ivuxolimab in advanced cancers. Sequencing used immunoSEQ multiplex PCR; TCRdb keeps in-frame clones, though not all of them. The sample shows about 64,000 clones, around four fifths of them seen only once. This material consisted of CD4+ or CD8+ T cells sorted from blood, taken in a trial of the OX40 agonist ivuxolimab. The receptors were gathered from an adult with an advanced solid tumor such as melanoma, head and neck, liver or kidney cancer.

This chain links TRBV7-6 with TRBJ2-7, with 7 nucleotides matching TRBD2. The V gene's germline CDR1 is SGHVS and CDR2 FNYEAQ. This CDR3 is built from 15 residues. The junction had 9 bases not matched to a gene; V was cut back by 5 bases and J by 2 bases. This CDR3 is CASSPPSGKPYEQYF. The CDR3 region has the DNA TGTGCCAGCAGCCCCCCCAGCGGGAAACCCTACGAGCAGTACTTC.

The chain links TRBV9 to TRBJ2-1; 9 positions match TRBD2. Trimming removed 3 bases from V and 0 bases from J; junction bases left unmatched: 4. The CDR3 runs to 16 residues. Germline-derived CDR1 and CDR2 are SGDLS and YYNGEE. The CDR3 region has the DNA TGTGCCAGCAGCGCTCTAGCGGGGCGCTCCTACAATGAGCAGTTCTTC. Its translation: CASSALAGRSYNEQFF.

The chain joins TRBV6-4 to TRBJ1-1; 7 nucleotides line up with TRBD1. The CDR3 is made up of 15 amino acids. Per the germline V gene, CDR1 is MRHNA and CDR2 is SNTAGT. The junction had 10 bases not matched to a gene; V was cut back by 3 bases and J by 6 bases. The CDR3 reads CASSEPTGWRPEAFF. For the CDR3, the DNA is TGTGCCAGCAGTGAACCGACAGGGTGGAGGCCTGAAGCTTTCTTT.

This chain connects TRBV18 to TRBJ1-3; no clear D. The V gene lost 3 bases and the J gene lost 2 bases, with 14 bases spanning the gap. This CDR3 is built from 16 residues. Germline V gene lookup returns CDR1 KGHSH and CDR2 LQKENI. CDR3 sequence: CASSPSTGSAGNTIYF. DNA of the CDR3: TGTGCCAGCTCACCGTCCACGGGGTCTGCTGGAAACACCATATATTTT. Filled out from reference TRBV18 and TRBJ1-3, the complete variable domain reads NAGVMQNPRHLVRRRGQEARLRCSPMKGHSHVYWYRQLPEEGLKFMVYLQKENIIDESGMPKERFSAEFPKEGPSILRIQQVVRGDSAAYFCASSPSTGSAGNTIYFGEGSWLTVV.

The V call is TRBV7-2, the J call TRBJ2-5, with no clear D. The CDR3 covers 15 residues. Germline V gene lookup returns CDR1 SGHTA and CDR2 FQGNSA. Trimming left V 0 bases short and J 5 bases short, with 13 bases between. CDR3 in amino acids: CASSLALVGWETQYF. The CDR3 DNA reads TGTGCCAGCAGCTTAGCGCTCGTGGGGTGGGAGACCCAGTACTTC.

This clone has just one count. The rearrangement uses TRBV11-1 and TRBJ2-7; 9 nucleotides agree with TRBD1. Unmatched junction bases numbered 11, after V lost 5 bases and J lost 3 bases. Germline loops: CDR1 SGHAT, CDR2 FQDESV (reference sequence). This CDR3 contains 16 residues. The CDR3, as DNA: TGTGCCAGCAGCATCACCGGCGCGGGACAGGGCTACGAGCAGTACTTC. Translated: CASSITGAGQGYEQYF.

The V and J genes are TRBV5-1 and TRBJ2-3; 8 bases are a match to TRBD2. The ends lost 3 bases at V and 5 bases at J; junction bases unmatched: 5. There are 14 residues in the CDR3. The germline gives CDR1 SGHRS, CDR2 YFSETQ. The CDR3 bases are TGCGCCAGCAGCTCGGGAGGGGTGGGAGATACGCAGTATTTT. This encodes CASSSGGVGDTQYF.

J is TRBJ2-7 and V is TRBV7-3; 9 positions match TRBD1. From germline, CDR1 is SGHTA and CDR2 FQGTGA. This CDR3 is 14 amino acids long. Losses at the gene ends were 4 bases for V and 5 bases for J; bases not matched to a gene: 6. The CDR3 here is CASSSTGGVNEQYF. The CDR3 DNA follows: TGTGCCAGCAGCTCGACAGGGGGTGTTAACGAGCAGTACTTC.

This chain joins TRBV27 and TRBJ2-7; a possible D gene is TRBD2 (5 bases). The CDR3 spans 14 residues. Germline CDR1 and CDR2: MNHEY and SMNVEV (reference sequence). V was trimmed by 3 bases and J by 0 bases, leaving 9 bases between them. CDR3 DNA: TGTGCCAGCAGTTTGCGGGCTTCCTCCTACGAGCAGTACTTC. Its protein is CASSLRASSYEQYF.

This clone was observed a single time. V and J are TRBV29-1 and TRBJ1-1; D possibly corresponds to TRBD1 (6 bases). Germline V CDR1 and CDR2: SQVTM, ANQGSEA. This CDR3 region has 14 residues. V gave up 3 bases and J gave up 6 bases, with 17 bases separating them. The CDR3 sequence: CSVEVLGALSEAFF. In DNA form, the CDR3 reads TGCAGCGTTGAGGTTCTGGGGGCCTTATCTGAAGCTTTCTTT. The full variable domain, rest sourced from reference TRBV29-1 and TRBJ1-1, is SAVISQKPSRDICQRGTSLTIQCQVDSQVTMMFWYRQQPGQSLTLIATANQGSEATYESGFVIDKFPISRPNLTFSTLTVSNMSPEDSSIYLCSVEVLGALSEAFFGQGTRLTVV.

This sequence joins TRBV5-5 and TRBJ1-2; the D gene is possibly TRBD1 (5 bases). V shed 6 bases and J shed 9 bases, with 15 bases lying between them. CDR1 and CDR2 from the germline V gene are SGHKS and YYEKEE (reference sequence). This CDR3 has 12 residues. The CDR3 is CASTRDHRSYTF. As DNA, the CDR3 is TGTGCCAGCACCCGGGACCACCGGAGCTACACCTTC.

This chain connects TRBV5-8 to TRBJ2-3, with 9 bases aligning to TRBD2. V lost 4 bases, J lost 1 base, and 4 bases stayed unmatched. Germline V gene data show CDR1 as SGHTS and CDR2 as YDEGEE. The length of the CDR3 is 15 residues. The CDR3 reads CASSTERGGTDTQYF. The CDR3 coding sequence is TGTGCCAGCAGCACGGAGCGGGGGGGCACAGATACGCAGTATTTT.

The rearrangement joins TRBV7-3 to TRBJ1-1; no clear D gene. Germline lookup yields CDR1 SGHTA and CDR2 FQGTGA. The CDR3 totals 13 residues. Trimming shortened V by 5 bases and J by 0 bases, and 7 bases separated the two germline ends. As DNA, the CDR3 is TGTGCCAGCAGCCTATTCGTGAACACTGAAGCTTTCTTT. Amino acids: CASSLFVNTEAFF.

The CDR3 sequence: CASRTGTYGYTF. The CDR3 DNA is TGTGCCAGCAGAACAGGGACCTATGGCTACACCTTC. The chain links TRBV25-1 to TRBJ1-2; possible D gene TRBD1, 6 bases. V lost 6 bases and J 4 bases, leaving 9 bases between the germline ends. Germline V lookup: CDR1 MGHDK, CDR2 SYGVNS. This CDR3 region has 12 residues.

This sequence joins TRBV27 and TRBJ1-2, with D uncertain. Trimming left V 4 bases short and J 3 bases short, with 9 bases between. The length of the CDR3 is 13 residues. Germline assignment: CDR1 MNHEY and CDR2 SMNVEV (reference sequence). The CDR3 here is CASSSLPHYGYTF. The CDR3 bases are TGTGCCAGCAGTTCACTGCCACACTATGGCTACACCTTC.

This clone has just a few counts. The V gene is TRBV10-3, the J gene TRBJ1-1; TRBD1 might be the D (5 bases). Looked up from germline, CDR1 is ENHRY and CDR2 is SYGVKD. The CDR3 length is 12 residues. The ends were cut back, 10 bases at V and 1 base at J, with 10 bases in the middle. The CDR3 sequence is CATRGANTEAFF. The CDR3 DNA sequence: TGTGCCACCCGAGGGGCGAACACTGAAGCTTTCTTT.

This chain links TRBV7-2 with TRBJ2-4; D is unresolved. The CDR3 loop spans 15 amino acids. Looked up from germline, CDR1 is SGHTA and CDR2 is FQGNSA. Trimming removed 2 bases from V and 9 bases from J, with 17 bases in between. The CDR3 nucleotides read TGTGCCAGCAGCTTACACGAGACCTTAAAGGGCATTCAGTACTTC. Its translation is CASSLHETLKGIQYF.

This chain connects TRBV5-1 to TRBJ2-1; possible D gene TRBD1, 6 bases. The CDR3 spans 12 residues. V lost 5 bases, J lost 8 bases, and 11 bases lay in between. Germline V gene sequence: CDR1 SGHRS, CDR2 YFSETQ. DNA for the CDR3: TGCGCCAGCAGGCCGTACAGGGATGAGCAGTTCTTC. It yields the protein CASRPYRDEQFF.

This chain links TRBV2 with TRBJ1-2, with D perhaps matching TRBD1 (6 bases). V lost 10 bases and J lost 2, with 14 bases in between. Germline loops: CDR1 SNHLY, CDR2 FYNNEI. The CDR3 consists of 13 residues. CDR3 in DNA: TGTGCCACTAAGGGGGGACGGAACTATGGCTACACCTTC. The encoded protein is CATKGGRNYGYTF.

This clone was counted once. The chain recombines TRBV2 with TRBJ2-7, with TRBD1 identical over 8 bases. Germline CDR1 SNHLY, CDR2 FYNNEI. The V and J ends lost 7 bases and 1 base, in that order; junction bases with no gene match: 6. This CDR3 is 14 amino acids long. The CDR3 sequence: CASNGQGLSYEQYF. In DNA form, the CDR3 reads TGTGCCAGCAACGGACAGGGACTTTCCTACGAGCAGTACTTC.

The chain carries TRBV20-1 and TRBJ1-1; no clear D gene. V was pared by 6 bases and J by 11 bases, with 7 bases between. The CDR3 runs to 8 residues. The germline CDR1 and CDR2 sequences are DFQATT and SNEGSKA (reference sequence). DNA for the CDR3: TGCAGTGCCGGGGAGGCTTTCTTT. Protein product: CSAGEAFF.

This chain connects TRBV2 to TRBJ2-3, with D unclear. Trimming pared 6 bases from V and 0 bases from J, leaving 10 bases between. The germline V gene encodes CDR1 SNHLY and CDR2 FYNNEI. This CDR3 comprises 14 residues. The CDR3 DNA reads as TGTGCCAGCAGCCCAGCGACTAGCACAGATACGCAGTATTTT. Protein sequence: CASSPATSTDTQYF.

The CDR3 coding sequence is TGTGCCAGCAGCGGAACGGACAGGGAAGACTATGGCTACACCTTC. It encodes CASSGTDREDYGYTF. The chain uses TRBV21-1 and TRBJ1-2; TRBD1, the table's D call, was not compared with the DNA. TRBV21-1 is annotated as a pseudogene. The CDR3 runs to 15 residues.

The chain links TRBV18 to TRBJ1-2, with D perhaps TRBD1 (5 bases). The germline V gene encodes CDR1 KGHSH and CDR2 LQKENI. The CDR3 is made up of 16 amino acids. Deletions cut 1 base from V and 0 bases from J, with 12 bases between. The CDR3 loop is CASSPRYQGANYGYTF. The DNA of the CDR3 is TGTGCCAGCTCACCACGGTATCAGGGAGCTAACTATGGCTACACCTTC. Filled out from reference TRBV18 and TRBJ1-2, the complete variable domain reads NAGVMQNPRHLVRRRGQEARLRCSPMKGHSHVYWYRQLPEEGLKFMVYLQKENIIDESGMPKERFSAEFPKEGPSILRIQQVVRGDSAAYFCASSPRYQGANYGYTFGSGTRLTVV.

CDR3 bases: TGCAGCGTCGGTAGGGCGGGAGGGAGCTACGAGCAGTACTTC. Amino acid sequence: CSVGRAGGSYEQYF. V and J are TRBV29-1 and TRBJ2-7; 9 bases match TRBD2. V dropped 6 bases and J dropped 3; count of bases not matched to a gene: 9. Germline CDR1 is SQVTM and CDR2 is ANQGSEA. The CDR3 has 14 amino acids.

This chain joins TRBV5-4 and TRBJ2-3, with D possibly TRBD2 on 6 matching bases. V gave up 4 bases and J gave up 0 bases, with 12 bases separating them. Germline CDR1 SGHNT, CDR2 YYREEE (reference sequence). The length of the CDR3 is 15 residues. The DNA of the CDR3 is TGTGCCAGCAGCGCCGGACTATACAGCACAGATACGCAGTATTTT. Translated, it gives CASSAGLYSTDTQYF.

This sequence joins TRBV5-1 and TRBJ2-7; 10 positions agree with TRBD2. This CDR3 spans 15 amino acids. Germline CDR1 SGHRS, CDR2 YFSETQ. V dropped 4 bases and J dropped 0; count of bases not matched to a gene: 4. The CDR3 bases are TGCGCCAGCAGCCTGGGGACTAGCGACTCCTACGAGCAGTACTTC. It codes for CASSLGTSDSYEQYF.